Each of the 24 T cell receptor beta chains below was sequenced from the same sample in a study of T cell responses to AZD1222 COVID-19 vaccine. TCRdb's copy holds only in-frame clones and misses some; the assay was immunoSEQ multiplex PCR. This table holds some 70,000 clones, 75% to 90% found once. Sequencing used peripheral blood, obtained 28 days after the second AZD1222 dose. The receptor source for this set is an adult who received the AZD1222 COVID-19 vaccine.

The chain recombines TRBV16 with TRBJ2-1; unclear D gene. The germline V and J ends were trimmed by 4 bases and 7 bases, with 5 bases remaining between them. Per germline, CDR1 KGHSY and CDR2 FQNENV. The CDR3 is 11 amino acids. CDR3 in amino acids: CASSLRNEQFF. The CDR3, as DNA: TGTGCCAGCAGCCTAAGGAATGAGCAGTTCTTC. The entire variable domain, with the rest obtained from reference TRBV16 and TRBJ2-1, is as follows: GEEVAQTPKHLVRGEGQKAKLYCAPIKGHSYVFWYQQVLKNEFKFLISFQNENVFDETGMPKERFSAKCLPNSPCSLEIQATKLEDSAVYFCASSLRNEQFFGPGTRLTVL.

The chain joins TRBV25-1 to TRBJ1-5; D possibly corresponds to TRBD1 (5 bases). The CDR3 has 14 residues. CDR1 and CDR2 (germline): MGHDK, SYGVNS. V was clipped by 4 bases and J by 2 bases, with 9 bases between them. CDR3 sequence: CASSASGRNQPQHF. The CDR3 DNA reads TGTGCCAGCAGTGCGTCAGGGCGCAATCAGCCCCAGCATTTT.

The gene calls are TRBV2 and TRBJ1-1; unclear D gene. This CDR3 has 13 amino acids. Germline lookup yields CDR1 SNHLY and CDR2 FYNNEI. Trimming removed 4 bases at V and 1 base at J, with 7 bases between. The CDR3 DNA reads TGTGCCAGCAGTGGGGCCCCGAACACTGAAGCTTTCTTT. This sequence encodes CASSGAPNTEAFF. The entire variable domain, with the rest obtained from reference TRBV2 and TRBJ1-1, is as follows: EPEVTQTPSHQVTQMGQEVILRCVPISNHLYFYWYRQILGQKVEFLVSFYNNEISEKSEIFDDQFSVERPDGSNFTLKIRSTKLEDSAMYFCASSGAPNTEAFFGQGTRLTVV.

The CDR3 reads CASSKNPDTQYF. CDR3 bases: TGTGCCAGCAGTAAAAACCCCGATACGCAGTATTTT. The chain uses TRBV6-5 and TRBJ2-3; D is unclear. This CDR3 is built from 12 residues. Trimming removed 5 bases from V and 6 bases from J, with 9 bases in between. Germline V gene lookup returns CDR1 MNHEY and CDR2 SVGAGI.

The rearrangement links TRBV5-1 to TRBJ2-7; TRBD2 is a possible D gene (6 bases). The CDR3 covers 16 residues. Trimming cost V 4 bases and J 0 bases, with 17 bases left between them. In germline, CDR1 is SGHRS, CDR2 YFSETQ. The CDR3 bases are TGCGCCAGCAGCCTCACGGAGGGGACGAGCTCCTACGAGCAGTACTTC. As protein: CASSLTEGTSSYEQYF.

Only one count was recorded for this clone. The genes are TRBV9 and TRBJ2-7; a possible D gene is TRBD1 (6 bases). The CDR3 is 17 residues long. Trimming stripped 0 bases from V and 6 bases from J, with 22 bases between. Germline V gene data show CDR1 as SGDLS and CDR2 as YYNGEE. The CDR3, as DNA: TGTGCCAGCAGCGTAGACTATGAGGGGGTAGGGCCCTCCGAGCAGTACTTC. The encoded protein is CASSVDYEGVGPSEQYF.

The rearrangement links TRBV3-1 (or the pseudogene TRBV3-2) to TRBJ2-1; D call uncertain. Trimming pared 0 bases from V and 4 bases from J, leaving 10 bases between. CDR1 is LGHDT and CDR2 is YNNKEL in the germline V gene (reference sequence). The CDR3 has 15 amino acids. CDR3 coding DNA: TGTGCCAGCAGCCAAGATATAGGGTTGTACAATGAGCAGTTCTTC. Translating gives CASSQDIGLYNEQFF.

V gene TRBV6-6 combines with J gene TRBJ2-1; D gene ambiguous. CDR1 and CDR2 from the germline V gene are MNHNY and SVGAGI (reference sequence). The germline V and J ends were trimmed by 4 bases and 0 bases, with 4 bases remaining between them. CDR3 length: 13 residues. The CDR3 reads CASSLSSYNEQFF. The CDR3 coding sequence is TGTGCCAGCAGTTTGAGCTCCTACAATGAGCAGTTCTTC.

V usage is TRBV7-9 and J usage is TRBJ2-3; TRBD1 matches at 7 bases. Trimming cost V 1 base and J 5 bases; bases outside gene matches: 15. The CDR3 totals 18 residues. CDR1 and CDR2 (germline): SEHNR, FQNEAQ (reference sequence). CDR3 nucleotide sequence: TGTGCCAGCAGCTTAGAGATGTCCACAGGGGCCGTCCAAGATACGCAGTATTTT. Translation gives CASSLEMSTGAVQDTQYF.

The rearrangement uses TRBV2 and TRBJ2-5; TRBD2 agrees at 8 bases. The CDR3 is 13 residues long. CDR1 and CDR2 from the germline V gene are SNHLY and FYNNEI. J lost 5 bases, V lost 6 bases, and 5 bases had no gene match. CDR3 sequence: CASRRGLGETQYF. CDR3 nucleotide sequence: TGTGCCAGCAGACGGGGACTAGGTGAGACCCAGTACTTC.

The chain links TRBV3-1 (or the pseudogene TRBV3-2) to TRBJ1-2; 8 nucleotides agree with TRBD1. The CDR3 has 13 residues. The V gene's germline CDR1 is LGHDT and CDR2 YNNKEL (reference sequence). Trimming removed 8 bases from V and 4 bases from J; junction bases left unmatched: 6. The CDR3, as DNA: TGTGCCAGCTTGCGGACAGGGAGCTATGGCTACACCTTC. Residues: CASLRTGSYGYTF.

The gene calls are TRBV2 and TRBJ1-6; D not certain. Germline CDR1 is SNHLY and CDR2 is FYNNEI. Trimming took off 4 bases at V and 7 bases at J, with 14 bases between the two ends. The CDR3 sequence is 15 residues long. In nucleotides, the CDR3 is TGTGCCAGCAGTGTGGGCTCAGGTCGGAATTCACCCCTCCACTTT. Its protein is CASSVGSGRNSPLHF.

V is TRBV14 and J is TRBJ1-1, with D uncertain. CDR3 size: 12 residues. V gave up 4 bases and J gave up 8 bases, with 11 bases separating them. Looked up from germline, CDR1 is SGHDN and CDR2 is FVKESK. CDR3 sequence reads: CASSPGGPEAFF. In nucleotides, the CDR3 is TGTGCCAGCAGCCCCGGCGGGCCGGAAGCTTTCTTT.

The J gene is TRBJ1-1, the V gene TRBV19; the D is unclear. Trimming removed 2 bases at V and 2 bases at J, with 9 bases between. CDR1 and CDR2 (germline): LNHDA, SQIVND (reference sequence). The CDR3 extends over 14 amino acids. The CDR3 sequence: CASSISTTNTEAFF. The DNA for the CDR3 is TGTGCCAGTAGTATAAGCACTACAAACACTGAAGCTTTCTTT.

The V call is TRBV11-2, the J call TRBJ2-3, with D hard to call. Germline values: CDR1 SGHAT, CDR2 FQNNGV. The CDR3 is 17 amino acids. V shed 5 bases and J shed 0 bases, with 18 bases lying between them. The CDR3 reads CASSPAPAGFSTDTQYF. CDR3 coding DNA: TGTGCCAGCAGCCCTGCCCCCGCAGGATTTAGCACAGATACGCAGTATTTT.

The J gene is TRBJ1-1, the V gene TRBV6-4; D gene uncertain. The V gene's germline CDR1 is MRHNA and CDR2 SNTAGT. The CDR3 sequence is 13 residues long. V was pared by 6 bases and J by 0 bases, with 8 bases between. The CDR3 coding sequence is TGTGCCAGCAGCGTCGAGATGAACACTGAAGCTTTCTTT. Protein product: CASSVEMNTEAFF.

The chain is built from TRBV27 and TRBJ1-2; 8 bases are shared with TRBD1. Germline CDR1 MNHEY, CDR2 SMNVEV (reference sequence). This CDR3 spans 14 amino acids. V lost 5 bases to trimming and J lost 7 bases; unmatched junction nucleotides: 9. The CDR3 region is CASSSSTGGSGYTF. In nucleotides, the CDR3 is TGTGCCAGCAGTAGTTCAACAGGGGGGAGTGGCTACACCTTC.

The chain has TRBV4-1 and TRBJ2-7, with D possibly being TRBD1 or TRBD2 (5 bases each). Trimming left V 0 bases short and J 3 bases short, with 12 bases between. The CDR3 is 15 amino acids. CDR1 and CDR2 from the germline V gene are MGHRA and YSYEKL. CDR3 in DNA: TGCGCCAGCAGCCAAGATACAGGAACTAGCTACGAGCAGTACTTC. Translated, it gives CASSQDTGTSYEQYF.

The chain is built from TRBV4-3 and TRBJ1-4; D uncertain. V lost 1 base to trimming and J lost 3 bases, with 9 bases between them. CDR3 length: 15 amino acids. CDR1 is LGHNA and CDR2 is YSLEER in the germline V gene. CDR3 in amino acids: CASSQVPAANEKLFF. CDR3 bases: TGCGCCAGCAGCCAAGTCCCTGCGGCTAATGAAAAACTGTTTTTT.

This chain joins TRBV7-6 and TRBJ2-1; either TRBD1 or TRBD2 may fit D (5 bases each). Between the trimmed V and J ends, which lost 3 bases and 10 bases, there was a span of 7 bases. CDR3 size: 11 residues. The germline V gene encodes CDR1 SGHVS and CDR2 FNYEAQ. This CDR3 reads CASSFREEQFF. The CDR3 bases are TGTGCCAGCAGCTTCAGGGAGGAGCAGTTCTTC.

The CDR3 loop is CASSQDTRDPKYYEQYF. CDR3 coding DNA: TGTGCCAGCAGCCAAGATACGAGGGATCCCAAATACTACGAGCAGTACTTC. The chain couples TRBV3-1 (or the pseudogene TRBV3-2) to TRBJ2-7; maybe TRBD2 (5 bases). Germline V CDR1 and CDR2: LGHDT, YNNKEL (reference sequence). The ends were cut back, 0 bases at V and 3 bases at J, with 18 bases in the middle. This CDR3 is built from 17 residues.

V gene TRBV7-9 combines with J gene TRBJ1-2; TRBD1 agrees at 7 bases. V was pared by 6 bases and J by 2 bases, with 9 bases of the junction left unmatched. The CDR3 contains 15 residues. The V gene's germline CDR1 is SEHNR and CDR2 FQNEAQ (reference sequence). The CDR3 DNA follows: TGTGCCAGCAGTTCCTTCGACAGGGAAAACTATGGCTACACCTTC. This gives the protein CASSSFDRENYGYTF.

The chain recombines TRBV30 with TRBJ2-7; D might be TRBD2 (6 bases). CDR1 is GTSNPN, CDR2 SVGIG, per germline (reference sequence). V was cut by 2 bases and J by 2 bases, with 10 bases left in between. This CDR3 comprises 13 residues. The CDR3 nucleotides read TGTGCCTGGAGTAATGCGGGGACCTACGAGCAGTACTTC. Its protein product is CAWSNAGTYEQYF.

The rearrangement links TRBV5-1 to TRBJ2-1, with unresolved D. The germline CDR1 and CDR2 sequences are SGHRS and YFSETQ. Trimming removed 3 bases at V and 9 bases at J, with 10 bases between. This CDR3 region has 12 residues. The CDR3 sequence: CASSYPAPEQFF. CDR3 nucleotide sequence: TGCGCCAGCAGCTACCCGGCCCCTGAGCAGTTCTTC. Using reference TRBV5-1 and TRBJ2-1 for the parts outside the CDR3, the full variable domain is KAGVTQTPRYLIKTRGQQVTLSCSPISGHRSVSWYQQTPGQGLQFLFEYFSETQRNKGNFPGRFSGRQFSNSRSEMNVSTLELGDSALYLCASSYPAPEQFFGPGTRLTVL.